The clone carrying this TCR beta chain was recorded once. This record belongs to a study of blood T cell repertoires in COVID-19. About the study: Acute and convalescent COVID-19 samples came from the United States, Italy and Spain. PBMCs, B-cell-depleted T cells, or T cells provided the cDNA or gDNA that made up the material.

The germline gives CDR1 SGHTA, CDR2 FQGNSA. Trimming left V 6 bases short and J 4 bases short, with 12 bases between. The CDR3 is made up of 13 amino acids. Generated by immunoSEQ multiplex PCR, the TCRdb table keeps only in-frame clones and is missing some. The table shows 110,000 to 150,000 clones, with over 75% occurring only once. This TCR came from a human donor in a cohort sampled during active COVID-19. Input material: peripheral blood. V and J are TRBV7-2 and TRBJ1-2; D is unresolved. This chain's CDR3 is CASRPDGIYGYTF. The CDR3 region has the DNA TGTGCCAGCAGACCCGACGGGATCTATGGCTACACCTTC. Together with reference TRBV7-2 and TRBJ1-2, the CDR3 gives the full variable domain: GAGVSQSPSNKVTEKGKDVELRCDPISGHTALYWYRQSLGQGLEFLIYFQGNSAPDKSGLPSDRFSAERTGGSVSTLTIQRTQQEDSAVYLCASRPDGIYGYTFGSGTRLTVV.